Described below is a single T cell receptor beta chain sequence and its context. This entry is derived from a study of technical replicates of blood from a few donors. TCRdb's table, derived via immunoSEQ multiplex PCR, lists solely in-frame clones and lacks some. In the table there are about 68,000 clones, 95% to 97% of which are singletons. Per germline, CDR1 DFQATT and CDR2 SNEGSKA (reference sequence). This CDR3 region has 11 residues. This clonotype was obtained from a human donor in good health. The source material was T cells isolated from PBMCs. This rearrangement joins TRBV20-1 to TRBJ2-1, with a tentative D call TRBD1 (6 bases). This CDR3 reads CSGLGGLEQFF. Here the CDR3 DNA reads TGCAGCGGCCTAGGGGGTCTTGAGCAGTTCTTC.